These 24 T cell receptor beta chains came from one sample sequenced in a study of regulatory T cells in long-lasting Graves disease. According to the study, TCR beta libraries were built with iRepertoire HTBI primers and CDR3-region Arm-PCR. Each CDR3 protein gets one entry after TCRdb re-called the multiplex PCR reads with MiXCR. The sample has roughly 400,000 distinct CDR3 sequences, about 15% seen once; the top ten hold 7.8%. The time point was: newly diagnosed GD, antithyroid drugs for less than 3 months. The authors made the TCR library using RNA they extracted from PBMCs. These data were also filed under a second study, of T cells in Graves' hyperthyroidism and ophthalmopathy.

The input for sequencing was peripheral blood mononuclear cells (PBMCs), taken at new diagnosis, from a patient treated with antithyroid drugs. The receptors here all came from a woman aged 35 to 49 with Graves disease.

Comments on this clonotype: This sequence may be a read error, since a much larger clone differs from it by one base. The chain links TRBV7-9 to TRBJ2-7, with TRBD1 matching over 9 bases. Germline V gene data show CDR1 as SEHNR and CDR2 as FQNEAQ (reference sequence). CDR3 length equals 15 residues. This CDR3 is CACSPRTGVIDEQYF. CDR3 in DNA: TGTGCCTGCAGCCCGCGGACAGGGGTAATCGACGAGCAGTACTTC.

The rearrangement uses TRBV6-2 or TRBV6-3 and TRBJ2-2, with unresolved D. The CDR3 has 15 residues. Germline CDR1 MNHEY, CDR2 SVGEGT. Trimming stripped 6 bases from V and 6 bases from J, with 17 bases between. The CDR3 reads CASRALTHSPGELFF. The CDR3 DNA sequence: TGTGCCAGCAGGGCGCTGACTCATTCCCCCGGGGAGCTGTTTTTT.

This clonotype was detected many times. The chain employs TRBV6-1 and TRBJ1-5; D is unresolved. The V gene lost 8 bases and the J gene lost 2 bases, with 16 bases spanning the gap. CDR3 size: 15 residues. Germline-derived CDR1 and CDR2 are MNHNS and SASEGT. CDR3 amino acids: CASVSGPPGNQPQHF. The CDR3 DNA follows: TGTGCCAGCGTATCGGGTCCACCGGGCAATCAGCCCCAGCATTTT.

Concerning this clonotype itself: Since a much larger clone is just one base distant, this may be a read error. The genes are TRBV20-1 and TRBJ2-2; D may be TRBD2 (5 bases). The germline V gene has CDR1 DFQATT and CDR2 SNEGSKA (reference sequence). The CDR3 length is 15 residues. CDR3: CSARGRTSDTGQLFF. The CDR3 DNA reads TGCAGTGCTAGAGGCCGGACTTCCGACACCGGGCAGCTGTTTTTT.

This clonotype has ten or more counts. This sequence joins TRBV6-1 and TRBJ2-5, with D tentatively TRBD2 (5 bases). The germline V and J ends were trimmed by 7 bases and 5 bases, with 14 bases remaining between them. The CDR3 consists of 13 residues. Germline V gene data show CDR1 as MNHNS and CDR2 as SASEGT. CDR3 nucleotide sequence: TGTGCCAGCATCTCGGGCCGCGGGGAGACCCAGTACTTC. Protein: CASISGRGETQYF.

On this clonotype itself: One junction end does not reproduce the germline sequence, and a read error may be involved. In nucleotides, the CDR3 is TGCGCCAGCAGCCAAAAACGACATTTGAGCACAGATACGCAGTATTTT. As protein: CASSQKRHLSTDTQYF. The rearrangement links TRBV2 to TRBJ2-3; no firm D call. Germline values: CDR1 SNHLY, CDR2 FYNNEI. The CDR3 runs to 16 residues.

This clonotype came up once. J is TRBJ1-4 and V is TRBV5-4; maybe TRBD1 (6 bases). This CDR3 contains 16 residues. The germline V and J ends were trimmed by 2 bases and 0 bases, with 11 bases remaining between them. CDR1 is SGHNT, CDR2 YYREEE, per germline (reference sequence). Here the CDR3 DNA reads TGTGCCAGCAGCTTCGGGACATCCACAACTAATGAAAAACTGTTTTTT. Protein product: CASSFGTSTTNEKLFF. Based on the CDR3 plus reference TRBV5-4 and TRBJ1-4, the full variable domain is ETGVTQSPTHLIKTRGQQVTLRCSSQSGHNTVSWYQQALGQGPQFIFQYYREEENGRGNFPPRFSGLQFPNYSSELNVNALELDDSALYLCASSFGTSTTNEKLFFGSGTQLSVL.

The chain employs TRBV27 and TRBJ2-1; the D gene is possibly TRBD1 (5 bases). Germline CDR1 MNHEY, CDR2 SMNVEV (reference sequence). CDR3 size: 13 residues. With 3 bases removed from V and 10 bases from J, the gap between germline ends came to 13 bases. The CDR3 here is CASSLGPWLEQFF. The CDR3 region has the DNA TGTGCCAGCAGTTTGGGGCCCTGGCTGGAGCAGTTCTTC.

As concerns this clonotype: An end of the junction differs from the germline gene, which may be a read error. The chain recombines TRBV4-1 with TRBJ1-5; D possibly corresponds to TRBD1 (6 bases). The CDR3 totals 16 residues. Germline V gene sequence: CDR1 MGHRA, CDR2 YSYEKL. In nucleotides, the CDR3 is TGCGCCAGCAGTCAAGAGGTGGGGGGCCGGAATCAGCCCCAGCATTTT. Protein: CASSQEVGGRNQPQHF.

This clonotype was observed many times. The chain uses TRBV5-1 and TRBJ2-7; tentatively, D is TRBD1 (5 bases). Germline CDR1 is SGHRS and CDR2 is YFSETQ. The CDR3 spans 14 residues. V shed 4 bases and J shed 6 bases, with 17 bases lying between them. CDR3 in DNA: TGCGCCAGCAGCAACACGGCCTCAGGGTTCGAGCAGTACTTC. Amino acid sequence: CASSNTASGFEQYF. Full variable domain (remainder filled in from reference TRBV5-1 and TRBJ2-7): KAGVTQTPRYLIKTRGQQVTLSCSPISGHRSVSWYQQTPGQGLQFLFEYFSETQRNKGNFPGRFSGRQFSNSRSEMNVSTLELGDSALYLCASSNTASGFEQYFGPGTRLTVT.

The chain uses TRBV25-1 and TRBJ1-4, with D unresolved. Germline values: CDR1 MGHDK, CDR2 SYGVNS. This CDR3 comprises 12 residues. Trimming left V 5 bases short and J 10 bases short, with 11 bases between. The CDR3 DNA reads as TGTGCCAGCAGTCGAGGGTTGGGAAAACTGTTTTTT. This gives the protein CASSRGLGKLFF.

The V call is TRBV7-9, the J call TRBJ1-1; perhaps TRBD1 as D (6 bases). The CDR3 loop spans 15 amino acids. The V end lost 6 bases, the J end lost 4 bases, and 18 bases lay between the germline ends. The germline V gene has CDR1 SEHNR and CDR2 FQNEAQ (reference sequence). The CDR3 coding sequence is TGTGCCAGCAGTCCGGCGGGGGGCGAGTCCACTGAAGCTTTCTTT. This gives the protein CASSPAGGESTEAFF.

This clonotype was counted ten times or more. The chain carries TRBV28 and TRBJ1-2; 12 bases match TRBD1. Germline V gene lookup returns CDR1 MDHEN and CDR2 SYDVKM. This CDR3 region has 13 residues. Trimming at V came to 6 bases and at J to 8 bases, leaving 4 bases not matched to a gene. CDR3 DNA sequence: TGTGCCAGCAGGGGGGACAGGGGGCGCGGCTACACCTTC. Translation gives CASRGDRGRGYTF.

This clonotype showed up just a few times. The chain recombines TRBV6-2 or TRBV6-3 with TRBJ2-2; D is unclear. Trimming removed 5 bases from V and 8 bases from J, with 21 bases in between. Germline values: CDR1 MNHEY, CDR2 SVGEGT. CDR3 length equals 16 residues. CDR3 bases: TGTGCCAGCAGTAAACACCAGACTCCTCCGATGGGGGAGCTGTTTTTT. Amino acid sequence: CASSKHQTPPMGELFF.

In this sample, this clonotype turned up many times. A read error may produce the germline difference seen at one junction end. The CDR3 nucleotides read TGCGCCAGCAGCCAAGAGAAGGTTGTAGCGGGGTACACAGATACGCAGTATTTT. This encodes CASSQEKVVAGYTDTQYF. J is TRBJ2-3 and V is TRBV11-2, with 8 bases identical to TRBD2. Germline V gene data show CDR1 as SGHAT and CDR2 as FQNNGV. CDR3 length: 18 residues.

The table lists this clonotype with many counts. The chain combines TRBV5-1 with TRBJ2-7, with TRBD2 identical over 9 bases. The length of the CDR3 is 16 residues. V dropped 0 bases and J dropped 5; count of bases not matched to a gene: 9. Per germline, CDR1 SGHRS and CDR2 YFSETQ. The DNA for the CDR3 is TGCGCCAGCAGCTTGGAGGGCGGGAGGGCCCGGAACGAGCAGTACTTC. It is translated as CASSLEGGRARNEQYF.

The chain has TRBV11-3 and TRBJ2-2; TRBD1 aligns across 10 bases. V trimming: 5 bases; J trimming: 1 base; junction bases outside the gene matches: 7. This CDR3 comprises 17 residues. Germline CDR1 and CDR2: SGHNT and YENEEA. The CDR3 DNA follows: TGTGCCAGCAGCCCCTTCGGGACAGGGGTGAACACCGGGGAGCTGTTTTTT. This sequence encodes CASSPFGTGVNTGELFF. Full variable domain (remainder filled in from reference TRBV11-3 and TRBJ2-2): EAGVVQSPRYKIIEKKQPVAFWCNPISGHNTLYWYLQNLGQGPELLIRYENEEAVDDSQLPKDRFSAERLKGVDSTLKIQPAELGDSAVYLCASSPFGTGVNTGELFFGEGSRLTVL.

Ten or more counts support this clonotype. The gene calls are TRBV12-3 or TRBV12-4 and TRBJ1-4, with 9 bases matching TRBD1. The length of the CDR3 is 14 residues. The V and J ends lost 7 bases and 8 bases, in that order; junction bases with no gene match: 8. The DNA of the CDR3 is TGTGCCAGCAACTCACAGGGGGCAGAGGAAAAACTGTTTTTT. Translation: CASNSQGAEEKLFF.

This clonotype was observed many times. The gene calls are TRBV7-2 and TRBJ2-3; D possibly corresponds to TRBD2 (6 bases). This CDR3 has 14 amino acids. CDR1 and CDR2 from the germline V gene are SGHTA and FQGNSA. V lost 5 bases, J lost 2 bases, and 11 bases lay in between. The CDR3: CASSLWTTTDTQYF. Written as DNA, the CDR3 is TGTGCCAGCAGCCTATGGACTACCACAGATACGCAGTATTTT.

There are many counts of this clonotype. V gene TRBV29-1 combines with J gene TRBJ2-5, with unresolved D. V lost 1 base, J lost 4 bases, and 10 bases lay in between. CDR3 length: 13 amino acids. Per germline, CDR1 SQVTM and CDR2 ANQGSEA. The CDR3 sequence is CSVEGALGETQYF. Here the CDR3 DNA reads TGCAGCGTTGAAGGGGCACTCGGAGAGACCCAGTACTTC.

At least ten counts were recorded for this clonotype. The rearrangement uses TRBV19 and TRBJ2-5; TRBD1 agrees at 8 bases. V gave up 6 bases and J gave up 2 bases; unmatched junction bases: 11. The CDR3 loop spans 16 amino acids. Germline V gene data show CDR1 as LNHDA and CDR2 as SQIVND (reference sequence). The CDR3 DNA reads TGTGCCAGTAGCCCCAGGGGGCGACGGGGTCAAGAGACCCAGTACTTC. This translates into CASSPRGRRGQETQYF.

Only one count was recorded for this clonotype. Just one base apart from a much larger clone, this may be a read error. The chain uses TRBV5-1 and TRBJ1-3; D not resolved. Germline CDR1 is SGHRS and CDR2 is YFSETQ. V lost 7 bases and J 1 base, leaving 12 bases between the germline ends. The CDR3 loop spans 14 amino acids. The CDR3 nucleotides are TGCGCCAGCGGCTCCCAGGTATCTGGAAACACCATATATTTT. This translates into CASGSQVSGNTIYF. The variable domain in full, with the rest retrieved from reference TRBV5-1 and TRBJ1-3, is KAGVTQTPRYLIKTRGQQVTLSCSPISGHRSVSWYQQTPGQGLQFLFEYFSETQRNKGNFPGRFSGRQFSNSRSEMNVSTLELGDSALYLCASGSQVSGNTIYFGEGSWLTVV.

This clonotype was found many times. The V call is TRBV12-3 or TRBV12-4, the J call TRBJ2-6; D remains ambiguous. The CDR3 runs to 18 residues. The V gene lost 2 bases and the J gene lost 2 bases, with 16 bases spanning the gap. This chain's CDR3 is CASSLSQALGAGANVLTF. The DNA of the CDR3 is TGTGCCAGCAGTTTAAGCCAGGCGCTTGGTGCTGGGGCCAACGTCCTGACTTTC.

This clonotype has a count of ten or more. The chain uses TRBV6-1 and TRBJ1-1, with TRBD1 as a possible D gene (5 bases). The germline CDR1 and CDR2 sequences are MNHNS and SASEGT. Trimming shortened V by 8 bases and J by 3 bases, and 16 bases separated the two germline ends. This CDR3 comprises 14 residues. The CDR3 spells CASGRPGRDTEAFF. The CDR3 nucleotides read TGTGCCAGCGGTCGTCCGGGGCGGGACACTGAAGCTTTCTTT.